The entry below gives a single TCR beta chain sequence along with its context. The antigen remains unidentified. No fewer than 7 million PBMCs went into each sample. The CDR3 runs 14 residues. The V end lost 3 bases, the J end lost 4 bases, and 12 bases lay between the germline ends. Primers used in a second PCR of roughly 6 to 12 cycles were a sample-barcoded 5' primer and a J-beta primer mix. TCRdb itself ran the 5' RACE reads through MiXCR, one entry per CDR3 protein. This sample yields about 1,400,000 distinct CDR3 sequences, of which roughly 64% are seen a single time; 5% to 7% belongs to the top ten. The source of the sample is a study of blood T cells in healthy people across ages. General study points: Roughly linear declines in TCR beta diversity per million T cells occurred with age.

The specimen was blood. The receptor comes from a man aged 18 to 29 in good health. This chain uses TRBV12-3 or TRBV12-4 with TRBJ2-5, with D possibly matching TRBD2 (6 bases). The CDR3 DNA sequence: TGTGCCAGCAGTTTGTTCCTGGGGGGAGAGACCCAGTACTTC. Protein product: CASSLFLGGETQYF.